This TCR beta chain was captured in a study of vaccination effects on CD4 cells after COVID-19. Profiled with immunoSEQ multiplex PCR; TCRdb holds only in-frame clones, not every one. The sample consists of 67,000 or so clones, approximately 70% of them appearing once. ViraFEST expansion of antigen-specific CD4+ T cells with viral peptide pools preceded sequencing. Investigators separated out CD4+ T cells once 10 days of culture had passed. Vaccine recipients, nucleocapsid antibody negative, had no prior SARS-CoV-2 infection. Trimming cost V 1 base and J 4 bases, with 7 bases left between them. The CDR3 sequence is 13 residues long. With regard to this clone: Its antigen is unknown.

The study, taken as a whole, reports: Within healthy vaccinees, only 1 of 255 vaccine-induced clones displayed cross-reactivity with common cold coronaviruses.

This material consisted of CD4+ T cells from PBMCs cultured with HCoV-OC43 spike peptides, taken before COVID-19 vaccination. Subset in this sample: HCoV-OC43 spike overlapping peptide pool stimulation. This sequence originates from a human donor who received a COVID-19 vaccine. The V and J genes are TRBV12-3 or TRBV12-4 and TRBJ1-2, with a weak D call TRBD1 (5 bases). This CDR3 is CASSLGQIYGYTF. For the CDR3, the DNA is TGTGCCAGCAGTTTAGGACAGATCTATGGCTACACCTTC.